Following are 14 T cell receptor beta chains from one sample sequenced in a study of blood T cell repertoires in COVID-19. Libraries were prepared by immunoSEQ multiplex PCR; TCRdb keeps only in-frame clonotypes and omits some of them. The table records around 93,000 clones, around 91% of them present only once. Specimen: peripheral blood. The receptors originated from a man aged 18 to 30 with COVID-19, enrolled during active disease.

This chain uses TRBV27 with TRBJ2-3; TRBD2 is a possible D gene (6 bases). The germline CDR1 and CDR2 sequences are MNHEY and SMNVEV (reference sequence). V shed 3 bases and J shed 3 bases, with 7 bases lying between them. CDR3 size: 13 residues. Here the CDR3 DNA reads TGTGCCAGCAGTTTGGGGGGAACAGATACGCAGTATTTT. Translating gives CASSLGGTDTQYF.

This clone was seen a single time. This chain links TRBV9 with TRBJ2-3, with D possibly TRBD1 on 5 matching bases. Germline V gene lookup returns CDR1 SGDLS and CDR2 YYNGEE. This CDR3 has 16 amino acids. The ends were cut back, 0 bases at V and 6 bases at J, with 17 bases in the middle. CDR3 in DNA: TGTGCCAGCAGCGTAGGTCAGGGTTTTTTTGCGGATACGCAGTATTTT. Translation: CASSVGQGFFADTQYF.

In its sample, this clone was seen once. The genes are TRBV24-1 and TRBJ1-1; 9 nucleotides match TRBD1. This CDR3 spans 13 amino acids. V lost 7 bases, J lost 7 bases, and 6 bases stayed unmatched. In germline, CDR1 is KGHDR, CDR2 SFDVKD. The CDR3 DNA reads TGTGCCACCAGGGGACAGGGACTGGGTGAAGCTTTCTTT. It specifies CATRGQGLGEAFF.

V usage is TRBV7-9 and J usage is TRBJ2-1, with 7 bases that match TRBD1. The CDR3 loop spans 16 amino acids. Germline V gene sequence: CDR1 SEHNR, CDR2 FQNEAQ (reference sequence). V lost 5 bases to trimming and J lost 0 bases; unmatched junction nucleotides: 7. The CDR3 region is CASSPQQGSSYNEQFF. CDR3 coding DNA: TGTGCCAGCAGCCCCCAACAGGGGAGCTCCTACAATGAGCAGTTCTTC.

A single count supports this clone. The CDR3 DNA reads TGTGCCAGCGCAGGGGCCTACGAGCAGTACTTC. Its translation is CASAGAYEQYF. The chain is built from TRBV12-3 or TRBV12-4 and TRBJ2-7; tentatively, D is TRBD1 (6 bases). The CDR3 loop spans 11 amino acids. Trimming left V 8 bases short and J 2 bases short, with 7 bases between.

This sequence joins TRBV15 and TRBJ2-1, with D perhaps TRBD2 (6 bases). V was cut by 3 bases and J by 8 bases, with 20 bases left in between. Germline CDR1 LNHNV, CDR2 YYDKDF (reference sequence). CDR3 length equals 16 residues. CDR3 DNA: TGTGCCACCAGCAGTGGGAGGAGGGGTCCGGTCGATGAGCAGTTCTTC. Translating it yields CATSSGRRGPVDEQFF.

V is TRBV2 and J is TRBJ2-1; the D gene is possibly TRBD2 (5 bases). CDR1 SNHLY and CDR2 FYNNEI come from the germline V gene. V gave up 5 bases and J gave up 7 bases, with 12 bases separating them. This CDR3 has 13 amino acids. CDR3 in amino acids: CASSFSPGNEQFF. CDR3 bases: TGTGCCAGCAGTTTCAGTCCGGGAAATGAGCAGTTCTTC.

CDR3 sequence: CASSFGLAGAVDTQYF. CDR3 nucleotides: TGTGCCAGCAGCTTTGGTTTAGCGGGGGCGGTAGATACGCAGTATTTT. This chain connects TRBV5-8 to TRBJ2-3; 9 bases are a match to TRBD2. This CDR3 region has 16 residues. Trimming at V came to 2 bases and at J to 5 bases, leaving 9 bases not matched to a gene. CDR1 and CDR2 from the germline V gene are SGHTS and YDEGEE.

This clone came up a few times. This chain joins TRBV7-2 and TRBJ2-7, with 9 bases that match TRBD1. Germline V gene sequence: CDR1 SGHTA, CDR2 FQGNSA. V was pared by 1 base and J by 5 bases, with 3 bases of the junction left unmatched. This CDR3 is built from 14 residues. The CDR3 is CASSLVQGAHEQYF. CDR3 nucleotide sequence: TGTGCCAGCAGCTTAGTACAGGGGGCCCACGAGCAGTACTTC.

The V call is TRBV4-3, the J call TRBJ2-5, with a possible D match to TRBD2 (6 bases). The CDR3 loop spans 15 amino acids. V was clipped by 1 base and J by 7 bases, with 16 bases between them. Per the germline V gene, CDR1 is LGHNA and CDR2 is YSLEER. The CDR3 sequence: CASSQVLGLRRTQYF. CDR3 bases: TGCGCCAGCAGCCAAGTGTTAGGACTACGGCGGACCCAGTACTTC.

This sequence joins TRBV6-5 and TRBJ1-2, with TRBD1 matching over 9 bases. The CDR3 loop spans 14 amino acids. Per germline, CDR1 MNHEY and CDR2 SVGAGI. V lost 5 bases to trimming and J lost 2 bases; unmatched junction nucleotides: 3. CDR3 DNA: TGTGCCAGCAGTCCGGGACAGGGCAACTATGGCTACACCTTC. It specifies CASSPGQGNYGYTF.

The rearrangement joins TRBV19 to TRBJ2-7; no definite D call. The germline V and J ends were trimmed by 3 bases and 5 bases, with 14 bases remaining between them. The CDR3 length is 14 residues. Germline CDR1 is LNHDA and CDR2 is SQIVND (reference sequence). CDR3 coding DNA: TGTGCCAGTAGTATTGGTTGGTCTGGAGACGAGCAGTACTTC. It translates to CASSIGWSGDEQYF.

This clone was counted once. The genes are TRBV29-1 and TRBJ2-3; the D gene is possibly TRBD1 (5 bases). Germline V gene sequence: CDR1 SQVTM, CDR2 ANQGSEA. This CDR3 is 14 amino acids long. The V end lost 8 bases, the J end lost 0 bases, and 15 bases lay between the germline ends. The CDR3 nucleotides read TGCAGCTTAAAAGGGGTTTCTAGCACAGATACGCAGTATTTT. Its protein product is CSLKGVSSTDTQYF.

The chain carries TRBV4-1 and TRBJ2-2; TRBD2 matches 7 bases. Losses at the gene ends were 1 base for V and 1 base for J; bases not matched to a gene: 3. CDR1 and CDR2 from the germline V gene are MGHRA and YSYEKL. The CDR3 has 16 amino acids. The CDR3 nucleotides read TGCGCCAGCAGCCAAGTTGGGGGGGTGAACACCGGGGAGCTGTTTTTT. Its protein is CASSQVGGVNTGELFF.